This TCR beta chain is drawn from a study of blood T cell repertoires in COVID-19 (TCRdb year 2020). Looking at the study overall: Samples from collaborators originated in the United States, Italy and Spain and spanned both the acute and convalescent phases of COVID-19. The material from the prospective study consisted of cDNA or gDNA derived from T cells, B-cell-depleted T cells, or PBMCs. The dataset comprised deeply sampled blood TCRbeta repertoires from subjects exposed to, actively infected with, or recovered from COVID-19. The repertoires were made available in a free public database intended to serve as a resource for research on the immune response to SARS-CoV-2. The samples were drawn from the first 160 participants of the ongoing ImmuneRACE study and from 1,254 subjects provided by 6 global collaborators. Sample metadata almost always included a de-identified subject ID, COVID-19 status, age in years and sex. HLA class I and class II types, where available, came from metadata supplied by the sample provider rather than from assay-based typing. Overall study outcomes, separate from this receptor: Clinical and demographic metadata were provided uncurated, with the amount varying by source and participant.

With regard to this clone: Which antigen it targets is not known. There are no base qualities to consult, and no much larger clone falls within one base.

TCRbeta CDR3 regions were amplified from genomic DNA by means of the immunoSEQ Assay, a bias-controlled multiplex PCR. From the authors' description of their analysis: The number of nucleated cells in each sample was estimated by amplification of reference gene primers within the assay. To quantify the absolute abundance of each unique TCRbeta CDR3 rearrangement, sequence reads were collapsed and filtered. For each sample, productive Simpson clonality was calculated by taking the square root of Simpson's diversity index across productive rearrangements. Imported from immuneACCESS, the table was reduced by TCRdb to in-frame sequences with V and J called. These copies leave out some clones; in studies compared against another copy, an unresolved V gene accounts for under half, and the cause of the remainder is not known. V, J and clone size are those of that table, while D and trimming were read from the DNA. Here the sample has tens of thousands of clones; just under 85% occur a single time. Roughly 5% of the sample is held by the ten biggest clonotypes.

Each collaborating institution followed its own protocols to collect whole blood in K2EDTA tubes. For TCRbeta analysis, collaborators shipped samples in one of three forms: frozen whole blood, isolated PBMCs, or DNA extracted from either of those sample types. V and J lose 0 bases and 2 bases, and a span of 6 bases separates them. CDR3 length: 14 amino acids, cysteine to phenylalanine. Left in the record is the CDR3 DNA by itself, 42 bases read in frame from the first base. The CDR1 and CDR2 encoded by the germline V gene (reference sequence) are SGHNT and YYREEE. The sequenced material came from peripheral blood. Recombination connected TRBV5-4 to TRBJ2-1; possibly the D gene is TRBD2, per 6 matching bases. The TCR originated in a man in his fifties or sixties with active COVID-19. CDR3 protein: CASSLASAYNEQFF. In nucleotide form, the sequence is TGTGCCAGCAGCTTGGCTAGCGCCTACAATGAGCAGTTCTTC.